The sample holds a few counts of the clone carrying this T cell receptor beta chain. Different DNA sequences within this sample yield the same CDR3. This entry belongs to a study of shared clonotypes between healthy human individuals. Germline lookup yields CDR1 DFQATT and CDR2 SNEGSKA (reference sequence). This CDR3 comprises 10 residues. Trimming took 1 base from V and 7 from J, leaving 4 bases between them. Repertoires were generated with immunoSEQ multiplex PCR, while TCRdb's copy carries only in-frame clones and drops some. The sample includes 1,100,000 or so clones, around 82% of them seen just once. Negatively enriched CD4+ T cells were divided by CD45RA into naive and memory.

The TCR originated in a man younger than 35 in good health. Some clones in this sample may be carry-over from other donors' samples. The sequencing sample was made of memory CD4+ T cells from PBMCs. As for subset: CD45RA-negative fraction. The rearrangement uses TRBV20-1 and TRBJ1-2; D gene unclear. CDR3 DNA sequence: TGCAGTGCTAGAGTCGGTGGCTACACCTTC. Translation gives CSARVGGYTF.